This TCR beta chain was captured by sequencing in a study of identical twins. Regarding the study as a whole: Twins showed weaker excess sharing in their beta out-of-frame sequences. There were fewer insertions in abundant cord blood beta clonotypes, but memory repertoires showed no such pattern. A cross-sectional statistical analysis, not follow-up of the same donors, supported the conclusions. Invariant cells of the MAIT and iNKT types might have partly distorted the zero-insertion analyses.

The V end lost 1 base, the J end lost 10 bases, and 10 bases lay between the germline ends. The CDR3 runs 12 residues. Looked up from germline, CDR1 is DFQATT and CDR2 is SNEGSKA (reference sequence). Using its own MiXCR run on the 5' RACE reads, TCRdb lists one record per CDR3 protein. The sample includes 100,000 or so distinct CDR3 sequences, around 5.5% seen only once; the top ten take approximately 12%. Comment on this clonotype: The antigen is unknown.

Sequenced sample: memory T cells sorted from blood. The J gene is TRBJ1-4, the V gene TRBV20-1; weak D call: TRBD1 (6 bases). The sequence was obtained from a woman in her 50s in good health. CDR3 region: CSARARGPKLFF. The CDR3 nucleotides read TGCAGTGCTAGAGCCCGGGGGCCAAAACTGTTTTTT.